The 6 T cell receptor beta chains presented below share a single source sample, sequenced in a study of cytomegalovirus exposure and HLA in healthy donors. Researchers ran the PCR with 60 Vbeta and 13 Jbeta primers. Profiled with immunoSEQ multiplex PCR; TCRdb holds only in-frame clones, not every one. The data contain some 190,000 clones, 85% of them singletons. The sequencing input was PBMCs. All receptors derive from a boy between 2 and 10 years old in good health and CMV-seronegative.

This chain links TRBV18 with TRBJ2-3; 7 bases align to TRBD2. Germline V gene lookup returns CDR1 KGHSH and CDR2 LQKENI. CDR3 length: 17 residues. J gave up 1 base and V 3 bases, and 10 bases lay outside the gene matches. The CDR3 DNA reads TGTGCCAGCTCACCGCGGACTAGGTCTTATGGCACAGATACGCAGTATTTT. As protein: CASSPRTRSYGTDTQYF. The variable domain in full, with the rest retrieved from reference TRBV18 and TRBJ2-3, is NAGVMQNPRHLVRRRGQEARLRCSPMKGHSHVYWYRQLPEEGLKFMVYLQKENIIDESGMPKERFSAEFPKEGPSILRIQQVVRGDSAAYFCASSPRTRSYGTDTQYFGPGTRLTVL.

The chain joins TRBV30 to TRBJ2-3, with 7 bases matching TRBD2. V was clipped by 1 base and J by 2 bases; unmatched bases: 6. The CDR3 sequence is 15 residues long. Germline CDR1 GTSNPN, CDR2 SVGIG (reference sequence). The CDR3 region is CAWSEASGYTDTQYF. CDR3 sequence (DNA): TGTGCCTGGAGTGAGGCTAGCGGTTACACAGATACGCAGTATTTT.

The rearrangement links TRBV7-2 to TRBJ1-2, with TRBD1 identical over 8 bases. V gave up 1 base and J gave up 5 bases; unmatched junction bases: 3. The CDR3 is made up of 14 amino acids. The germline V gene has CDR1 SGHTA and CDR2 FQGNSA. The CDR3 reads CASSLGTGFYGYTF. CDR3 coding DNA: TGTGCCAGCAGCTTAGGGACAGGGTTTTATGGCTACACCTTC.

The chain links TRBV28 to TRBJ1-4; TRBD1 matches 7 bases. The V gene's germline CDR1 is MDHEN and CDR2 SYDVKM. V lost 5 bases to trimming and J lost 3 bases; unmatched junction nucleotides: 9. The CDR3 runs 16 residues. The CDR3 nucleotides read TGTGCCAGCAGTCCTGGACAGGCGCGTGCTAATGAAAAACTGTTTTTT. Amino acids: CASSPGQARANEKLFF.

This rearrangement joins TRBV30 to TRBJ1-2; 9 nucleotides agree with TRBD1. The CDR3 is 13 amino acids. V shed 3 bases and J 7 bases; nucleotides not matched to a gene: 6. The germline gives CDR1 GTSNPN, CDR2 SVGIG (reference sequence). The CDR3 protein is CAWRAQGATGYTF. The CDR3 region has the DNA TGTGCCTGGAGGGCACAGGGGGCGACTGGCTACACCTTC.

The chain links TRBV10-3 to TRBJ1-2; 10 bases match TRBD1. V shed 7 bases, J shed 8 bases, and the junction held 7 bases outside the gene matches. Germline CDR1 ENHRY, CDR2 SYGVKD. This CDR3 is 13 amino acids long. In nucleotides, the CDR3 is TGTGCCATCAATCCCGGGACAGGGGAGGGCTACACCTTC. As protein: CAINPGTGEGYTF.